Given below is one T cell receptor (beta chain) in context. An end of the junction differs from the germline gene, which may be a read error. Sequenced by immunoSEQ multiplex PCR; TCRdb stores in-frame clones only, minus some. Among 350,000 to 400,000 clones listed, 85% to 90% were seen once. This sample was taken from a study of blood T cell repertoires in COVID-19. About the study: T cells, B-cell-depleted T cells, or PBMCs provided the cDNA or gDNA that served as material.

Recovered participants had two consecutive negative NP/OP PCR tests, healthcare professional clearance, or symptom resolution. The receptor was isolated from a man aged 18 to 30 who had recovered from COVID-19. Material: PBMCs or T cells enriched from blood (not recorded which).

CDR3 coding DNA: TGCGCCAGCAGCTTAGGACAGGGGATCTTTTTT. This translates into CASSLGQGIFF. This chain links TRBV5-1 with TRBJ1-1; 9 bases are a match to TRBD1. This CDR3 spans 11 amino acids. Germline V gene lookup returns CDR1 SGHRS and CDR2 YFSETQ.